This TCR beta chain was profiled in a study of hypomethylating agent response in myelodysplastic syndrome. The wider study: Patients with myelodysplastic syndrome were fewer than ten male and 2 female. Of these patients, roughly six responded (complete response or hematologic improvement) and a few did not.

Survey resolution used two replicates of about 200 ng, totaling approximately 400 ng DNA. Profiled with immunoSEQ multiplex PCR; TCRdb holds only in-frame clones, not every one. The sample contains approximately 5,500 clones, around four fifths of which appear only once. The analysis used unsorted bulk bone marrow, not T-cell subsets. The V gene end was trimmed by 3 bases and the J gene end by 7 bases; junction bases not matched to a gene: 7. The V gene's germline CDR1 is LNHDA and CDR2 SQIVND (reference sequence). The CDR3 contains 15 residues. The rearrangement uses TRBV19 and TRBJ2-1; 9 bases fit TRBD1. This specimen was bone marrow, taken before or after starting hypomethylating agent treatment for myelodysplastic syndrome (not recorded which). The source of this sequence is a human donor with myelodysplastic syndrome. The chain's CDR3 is CASSIGTGRGNEQFF. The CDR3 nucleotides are TGTGCCAGTAGTATTGGGACAGGGAGGGGGAATGAGCAGTTCTTC. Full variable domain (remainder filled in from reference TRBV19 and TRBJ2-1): DGGITQSPKYLFRKEGQNVTLSCEQNLNHDAMYWYRQDPGQGLRLIYYSQIVNDFQKGDIAEGYSVSREKKESFPLTVTSAQKNPTAFYLCASSIGTGRGNEQFFGPGTRLTVL.